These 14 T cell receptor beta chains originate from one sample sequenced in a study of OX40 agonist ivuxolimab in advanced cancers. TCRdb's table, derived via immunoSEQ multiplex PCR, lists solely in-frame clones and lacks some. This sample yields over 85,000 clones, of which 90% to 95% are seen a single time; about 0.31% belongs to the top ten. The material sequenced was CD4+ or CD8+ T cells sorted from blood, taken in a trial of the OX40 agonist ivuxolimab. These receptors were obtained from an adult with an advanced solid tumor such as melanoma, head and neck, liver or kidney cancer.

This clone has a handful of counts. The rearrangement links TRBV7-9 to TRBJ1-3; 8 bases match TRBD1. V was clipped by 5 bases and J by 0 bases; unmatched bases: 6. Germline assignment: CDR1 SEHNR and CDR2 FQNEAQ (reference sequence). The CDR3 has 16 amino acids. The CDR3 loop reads CASSPRTGISGNTIYF. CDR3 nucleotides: TGTGCCAGCAGCCCCCGGACAGGGATCTCTGGAAACACCATATATTTT. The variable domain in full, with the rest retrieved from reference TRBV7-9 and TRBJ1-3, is DTGVSQNPRHKITKRGQNVTFRCDPISEHNRLYWYRQTLGQGPEFLTYFQNEAQLEKSRLLSDRFSAERPKGSFSTLEIQRTEQGDSAMYLCASSPRTGISGNTIYFGEGSWLTVV.

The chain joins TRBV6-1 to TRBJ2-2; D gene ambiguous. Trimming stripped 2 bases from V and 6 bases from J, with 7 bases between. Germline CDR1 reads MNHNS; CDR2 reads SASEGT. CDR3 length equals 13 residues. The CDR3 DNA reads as TGTGCCAGCAGTGAACTTGGGTCCGGGGAGCTGTTTTTT. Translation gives CASSELGSGELFF.

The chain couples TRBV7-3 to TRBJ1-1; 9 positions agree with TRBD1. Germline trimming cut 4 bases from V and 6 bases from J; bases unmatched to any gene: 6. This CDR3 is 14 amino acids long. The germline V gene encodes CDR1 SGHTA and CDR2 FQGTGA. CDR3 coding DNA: TGTGCCAGCAGCTCGGGACAGGGAAGCTCTGAAGCTTTCTTT. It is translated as CASSSGQGSSEAFF.

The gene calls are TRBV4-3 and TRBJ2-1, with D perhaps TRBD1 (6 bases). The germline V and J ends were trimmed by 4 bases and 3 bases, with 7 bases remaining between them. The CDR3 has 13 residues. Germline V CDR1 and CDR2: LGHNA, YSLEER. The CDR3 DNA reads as TGCGCCAGCAGCCCAGGGGTCTACAATGAGCAGTTCTTC. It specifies CASSPGVYNEQFF.

CDR3 bases: TGTGCCAGCAGTTTAAGGGGGGGCAGTCCCTACGAGCAGTACTTC. Its protein is CASSLRGGSPYEQYF. The chain is built from TRBV27 and TRBJ2-7; D is perhaps TRBD2 (7 bases). V gave up 2 bases and J gave up 2 bases, with 13 bases separating them. CDR1 is MNHEY and CDR2 is SMNVEV in the germline V gene (reference sequence). The CDR3 has 15 residues.

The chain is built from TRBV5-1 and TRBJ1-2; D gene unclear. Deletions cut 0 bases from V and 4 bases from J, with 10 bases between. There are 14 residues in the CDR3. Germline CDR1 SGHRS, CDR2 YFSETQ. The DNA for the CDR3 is TGCGCCAGCAGCTTGGGTGACAAGATCTATGGCTACACCTTC. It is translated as CASSLGDKIYGYTF.

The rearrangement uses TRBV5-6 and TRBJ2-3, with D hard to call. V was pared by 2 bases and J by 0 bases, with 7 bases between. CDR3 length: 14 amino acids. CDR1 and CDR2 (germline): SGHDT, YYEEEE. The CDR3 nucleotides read TGTGCCAGCAGCTTTAGATCTAGCACAGATACGCAGTATTTT. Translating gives CASSFRSSTDTQYF.

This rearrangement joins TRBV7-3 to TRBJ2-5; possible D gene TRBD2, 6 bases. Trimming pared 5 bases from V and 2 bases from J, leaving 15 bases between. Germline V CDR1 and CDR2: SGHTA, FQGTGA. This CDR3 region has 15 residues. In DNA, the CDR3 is TGTGCCAGCAGCCCAGGGCAGGGAGGACAAGAGACCCAGTACTTC. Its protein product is CASSPGQGGQETQYF.

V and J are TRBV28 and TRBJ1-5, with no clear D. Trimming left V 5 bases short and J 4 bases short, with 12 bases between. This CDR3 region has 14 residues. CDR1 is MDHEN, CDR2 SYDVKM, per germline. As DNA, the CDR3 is TGTGCCAGCAGTCCGCCCAGCAGAAATCAGCCCCAGCATTTT. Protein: CASSPPSRNQPQHF.

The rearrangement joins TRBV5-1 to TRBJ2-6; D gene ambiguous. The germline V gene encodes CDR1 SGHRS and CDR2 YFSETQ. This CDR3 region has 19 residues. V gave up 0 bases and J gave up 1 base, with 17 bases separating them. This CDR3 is CASSLEPARYLSGANVLTF. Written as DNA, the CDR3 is TGCGCCAGCAGCTTGGAGCCAGCTAGATATTTATCTGGGGCCAACGTCCTGACTTTC.

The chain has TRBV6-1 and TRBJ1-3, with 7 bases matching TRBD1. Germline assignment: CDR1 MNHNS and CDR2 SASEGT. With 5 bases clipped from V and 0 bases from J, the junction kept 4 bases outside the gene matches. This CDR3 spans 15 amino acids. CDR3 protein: CASSRDSSSGNTIYF. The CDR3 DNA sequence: TGTGCCAGCAGTCGGGACAGTAGCTCTGGAAACACCATATATTTT.

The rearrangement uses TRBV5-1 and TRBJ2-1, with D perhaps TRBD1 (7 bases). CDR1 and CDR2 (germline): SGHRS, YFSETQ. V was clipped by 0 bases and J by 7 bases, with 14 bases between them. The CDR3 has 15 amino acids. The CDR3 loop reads CASSLDSTGRNEQFF. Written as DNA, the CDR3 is TGCGCCAGCAGCTTGGATTCGACAGGGAGGAATGAGCAGTTCTTC. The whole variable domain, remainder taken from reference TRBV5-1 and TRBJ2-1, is KAGVTQTPRYLIKTRGQQVTLSCSPISGHRSVSWYQQTPGQGLQFLFEYFSETQRNKGNFPGRFSGRQFSNSRSEMNVSTLELGDSALYLCASSLDSTGRNEQFFGPGTRLTVL.

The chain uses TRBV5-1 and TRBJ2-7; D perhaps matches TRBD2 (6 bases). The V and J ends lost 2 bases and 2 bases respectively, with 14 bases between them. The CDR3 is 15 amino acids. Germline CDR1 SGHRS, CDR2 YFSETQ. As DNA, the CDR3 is TGCGCCAGCAGCTTAGCGGGCAGCTCTCCCTACGAGCAGTACTTC. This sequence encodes CASSLAGSSPYEQYF.

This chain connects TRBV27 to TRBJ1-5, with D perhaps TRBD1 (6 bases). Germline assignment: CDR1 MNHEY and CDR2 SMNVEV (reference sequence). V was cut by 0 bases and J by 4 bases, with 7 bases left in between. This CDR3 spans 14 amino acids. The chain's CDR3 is CASSLSRGNQPQHF. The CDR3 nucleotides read TGTGCCAGCAGTTTATCCAGGGGTAATCAGCCCCAGCATTTT.